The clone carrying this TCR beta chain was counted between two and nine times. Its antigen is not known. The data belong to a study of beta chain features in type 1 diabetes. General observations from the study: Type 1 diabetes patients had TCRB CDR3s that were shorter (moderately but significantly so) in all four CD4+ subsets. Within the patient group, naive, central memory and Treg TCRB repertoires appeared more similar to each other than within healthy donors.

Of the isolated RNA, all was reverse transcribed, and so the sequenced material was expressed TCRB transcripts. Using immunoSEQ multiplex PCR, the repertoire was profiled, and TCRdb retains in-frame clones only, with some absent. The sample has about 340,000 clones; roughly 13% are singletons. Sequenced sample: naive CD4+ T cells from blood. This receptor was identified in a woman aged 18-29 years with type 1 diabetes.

The CDR3 region is CSPTGGRANTGELFF. CDR3 DNA sequence: TGCAGCCCGACAGGGGGTCGGGCGAACACCGGGGAGCTGTTTTTT. The genes are TRBV29-1 and TRBJ2-2, with TRBD1 identical over 9 bases. The trim removed 8 bases at V and 0 bases at J, leaving 7 bases unmatched. CDR1 and CDR2 (germline): SQVTM, ANQGSEA. This CDR3 contains 15 residues.